The 19 T cell receptor beta chains below come from one sample, sequenced in a study of human T cells and chemical hapten exposure. The time point denotes: patch test 2, 6 weeks after DPC sensitization. The treatment denotes: therapeutic diphenylcyclopropenone sensitization with weekly scalp DPC. Each CDR3 protein gets one entry after TCRdb re-called the RACE reads with MiXCR. The sample includes under 450,000 distinct CDR3 sequences, about 6% of them seen just once. Sequencing used whole blood, obtained in connection with sensitization to the hapten diphenylcyclopropenone (DPC). These receptors originate from a woman between 18 and 29 years old with alopecia areata. Some clones in this sample may be carry-over from other donors' samples.

This clonotype was detected many times. The rearrangement joins TRBV7-9 to TRBJ2-6, with D unresolved. Germline-derived CDR1 and CDR2 are SEHNR and FQNEAQ (reference sequence). This CDR3 has 15 amino acids. The V end was cut by 3 bases, the J end by 1 base, with 7 bases between. CDR3: CASSLGSSGANVLTF. CDR3 nucleotides: TGTGCCAGCAGCTTGGGGTCATCTGGGGCCAACGTCCTGACTTTC.

The chain joins TRBV5-6 to TRBJ2-3, with D uncertain. The CDR3 loop spans 15 amino acids. Trimming took off 1 base at V and 0 bases at J, with 9 bases between the two ends. From germline, CDR1 is SGHDT and CDR2 YYEEEE. CDR3 in DNA: TGTGCCAGCAGCTTGTACGGGCCTAGCACAGATACGCAGTATTTT. Protein product: CASSLYGPSTDTQYF.

The V and J genes are TRBV27 and TRBJ1-2; a weak D match, TRBD1 (6 bases). This CDR3 comprises 16 residues. Germline loops: CDR1 MNHEY, CDR2 SMNVEV (reference sequence). V shed 4 bases and J shed 4 bases, with 19 bases lying between them. CDR3 in DNA: TGTGCCAGCAGTTCGATAGGGGGAATAAAGACCTATGGCTACACCTTC. Translated, it gives CASSSIGGIKTYGYTF.

This clonotype has a count of ten or more. The CDR3 DNA reads TGTGCCAGCAGCCATGGTATTGGGGCAACTAATGAAAAACTGTTTTTT. Translating it yields CASSHGIGATNEKLFF. The rearrangement joins TRBV7-2 to TRBJ1-4, with D hard to call. Germline-derived CDR1 and CDR2 are SGHTA and FQGNSA. V was cut by 5 bases and J by 0 bases, with 13 bases left in between. CDR3 size: 16 residues.

Ten or more counts support this clonotype. This chain links TRBV4-3 with TRBJ1-4; 9 bases are shared with TRBD1. The CDR3 is made up of 17 amino acids. V was clipped by 1 base and J by 6 bases; unmatched bases: 9. Germline-derived CDR1 and CDR2 are LGHNA and YSLEER. CDR3 nucleotide sequence: TGCGCCAGCAGCCAAGGGATACCCGGGACAGGGTATGAAAAACTGTTTTTT. As protein: CASSQGIPGTGYEKLFF.

The chain uses TRBV20-1 and TRBJ2-6, with TRBD1 identical over 8 bases. In germline, CDR1 is DFQATT, CDR2 SNEGSKA (reference sequence). The length of the CDR3 is 17 residues. V gave up 1 base and J gave up 0 bases; unmatched junction bases: 5. The CDR3 nucleotides read TGCAGTGCTAGAGTGCAGGGGGCGAGCTCTGGGGCCAACGTCCTGACTTTC. Its translation: CSARVQGASSGANVLTF.

The rearrangement joins TRBV5-6 to TRBJ2-3, with 7 positions matching TRBD1. The CDR3 length is 15 residues. The germline gives CDR1 SGHDT, CDR2 YYEEEE. V trimming: 4 bases; J trimming: 5 bases; junction bases outside the gene matches: 10. CDR3 DNA: TGTGCCAGCAGCCCGCACGACAGGGCTAGAGATACGCAGTATTTT. Its protein is CASSPHDRARDTQYF.

The V gene is TRBV9, the J gene TRBJ1-6; D remains ambiguous. Trimming removed 0 bases at V and 13 bases at J, with 14 bases between. The CDR3 covers 14 residues. The germline V gene has CDR1 SGDLS and CDR2 YYNGEE. The CDR3 is CASSVVPQVLPLHF. The CDR3 DNA follows: TGTGCCAGCAGCGTAGTGCCGCAGGTCCTGCCCCTCCACTTT.

V and J are TRBV20-1 and TRBJ2-3; possibly TRBD2 for D (6 bases). CDR3 length: 12 residues. CDR1 DFQATT and CDR2 SNEGSKA come from the germline V gene (reference sequence). V shed 7 bases and J shed 1 base, with 9 bases lying between them. The CDR3, as DNA: TGCAGTGTGGGAGGCGGCACAGATACGCAGTATTTT. Its protein product is CSVGGGTDTQYF.

CDR3 bases: TGCAGCGTTGAAACAGACAGGAGTACCTCCGGGGAGCTGTTTTTT. Protein product: CSVETDRSTSGELFF. The rearrangement joins TRBV29-1 to TRBJ2-2, with D maybe TRBD1 (6 bases). The CDR3 runs to 15 residues. CDR1 is SQVTM and CDR2 is ANQGSEA in the germline V gene. Trimming shortened V by 2 bases and J by 6 bases, and 16 bases separated the two germline ends.

This sequence joins TRBV3-1 and TRBJ1-4; TRBD1 matches 7 bases. The trim removed 7 bases at V and 4 bases at J, leaving 9 bases unmatched. Per germline, CDR1 LGHDT and CDR2 YNNKEL (reference sequence). The CDR3 extends over 15 amino acids. CDR3 in DNA: TGTGCCAGCATAAAACCGGGACAGAGTAATGAAAAACTGTTTTTT. Protein: CASIKPGQSNEKLFF.

This clonotype was counted only a few times. The genes are TRBV6-2 or TRBV6-3 and TRBJ1-5; D remains unclear. This CDR3 contains 14 residues. The ends were cut back, 0 bases at V and 6 bases at J, with 9 bases in the middle. The germline V gene has CDR1 MNHEY and CDR2 SVGEGT. The CDR3 sequence: CASSYSKEGQPQHF. The CDR3 nucleotides read TGTGCCAGCAGTTACTCGAAAGAGGGTCAGCCCCAGCATTTT.

The V and J genes are TRBV3-1 and TRBJ2-7, with D possibly TRBD1 on 6 matching bases. V lost 5 bases and J lost 7, with 21 bases in between. The CDR3 extends over 15 amino acids. Germline V gene sequence: CDR1 LGHDT, CDR2 YNNKEL (reference sequence). In DNA form, the CDR3 reads TGTGCCAGCAGCGAACGGACAGTTTCGACGGGGGAGCAGTACTTC. Its translation is CASSERTVSTGEQYF.

This clonotype appeared many times. The chain has TRBV6-2 or TRBV6-3 and TRBJ1-6, with D maybe TRBD1 (5 bases). Germline V gene sequence: CDR1 MNHEY, CDR2 SVGEGT. V shed 0 bases and J shed 8 bases, with 5 bases lying between them. This CDR3 has 13 residues. The CDR3 is CASSYSGHSPLHF. The CDR3 DNA is TGTGCCAGCAGTTACTCGGGACATTCACCCCTCCACTTT.

This clonotype was observed a handful of times. The chain is built from TRBV12-3 or TRBV12-4 and TRBJ1-6, with D tentatively TRBD1 (6 bases). The CDR3 loop spans 14 amino acids. Trimming shortened V by 2 bases and J by 9 bases, and 11 bases separated the two germline ends. The CDR3 loop is CASSLQGPSSPLHF. For the CDR3, the DNA is TGTGCCAGCAGTTTACAGGGGCCCAGTTCACCCCTCCACTTT.

At least ten counts were recorded for this clonotype. The V and J genes are TRBV7-4 and TRBJ1-4; weak D call: TRBD1 (6 bases). V was shortened by 9 bases and J by 6 bases, with 8 bases between the two germline ends. This CDR3 has 11 amino acids. The V gene's germline CDR1 is SGHVT and CDR2 SQSDAQ. DNA for the CDR3: TGTGCCAGACAGGGTGATGAAAAACTGTTTTTT. This encodes CARQGDEKLFF.

V usage is TRBV5-6 and J usage is TRBJ2-2, with D unresolved. V shed 0 bases and J shed 3 bases, with 15 bases lying between them. The CDR3 has 17 residues. In germline, CDR1 is SGHDT, CDR2 YYEEEE. The CDR3 spells CASSLDGSARHTGELFF. CDR3 DNA: TGTGCCAGCAGCTTGGACGGGTCGGCCCGTCACACCGGGGAGCTGTTTTTT.

As to this clonotype: A much larger clonotype is one base distant, so this may be a read error. CDR3 amino acids: CASSVVGVGTGELFF. Written as DNA, the CDR3 is TGTGCCAGCAGTGTAGTGGGGGTGGGCACCGGGGAGCTGTTTTTT. The rearrangement links TRBV2 to TRBJ2-2; tentatively, D is TRBD1 or TRBD2 (5 bases each). V lost 4 bases and J lost 4, with 13 bases in between. The CDR3 runs 15 residues. Germline V lookup: CDR1 SNHLY, CDR2 FYNNEI.

This clonotype was recorded at least ten times. The chain recombines TRBV15 with TRBJ1-6, with 9 bases that match TRBD1. V dropped 1 base and J dropped 7; count of bases not matched to a gene: 2. Germline V gene lookup returns CDR1 LNHNV and CDR2 YYDKDF (reference sequence). The CDR3 is 15 residues long. DNA of the CDR3: TGTGCCACCAGCAGAGGGGGGACAGGGAATTCACCCCTCCACTTT. As protein: CATSRGGTGNSPLHF.